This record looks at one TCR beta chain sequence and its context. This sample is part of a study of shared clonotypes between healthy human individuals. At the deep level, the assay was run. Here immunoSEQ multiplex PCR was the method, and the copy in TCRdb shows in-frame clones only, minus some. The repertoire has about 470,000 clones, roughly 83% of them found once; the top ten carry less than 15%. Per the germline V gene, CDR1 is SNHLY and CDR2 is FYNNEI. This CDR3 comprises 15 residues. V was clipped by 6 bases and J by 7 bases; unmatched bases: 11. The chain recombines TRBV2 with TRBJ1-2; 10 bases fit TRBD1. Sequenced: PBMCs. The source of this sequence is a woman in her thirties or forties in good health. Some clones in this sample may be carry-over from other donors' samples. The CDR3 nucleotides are TGTGCCAGCAGCTTGGGGACAGGGGAAACCGGTGGCTACACCTTC. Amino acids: CASSLGTGETGGYTF.